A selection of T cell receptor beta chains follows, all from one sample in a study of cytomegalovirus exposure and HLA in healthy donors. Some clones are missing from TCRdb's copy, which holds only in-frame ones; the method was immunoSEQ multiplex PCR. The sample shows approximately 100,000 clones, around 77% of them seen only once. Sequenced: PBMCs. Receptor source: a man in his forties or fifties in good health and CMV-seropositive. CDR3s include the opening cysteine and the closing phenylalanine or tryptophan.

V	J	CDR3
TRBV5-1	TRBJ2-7	CASRGQPTSYEQYF
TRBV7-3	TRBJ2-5	CASSRSGQGWETQYF
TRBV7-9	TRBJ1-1	CSSSFGGSTEAFF
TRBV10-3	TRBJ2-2	CATGFPDIGTGELFF
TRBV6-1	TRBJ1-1	CASSEGGGTGMNTEAFF
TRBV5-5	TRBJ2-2	CASSWRQRVTTGELFF
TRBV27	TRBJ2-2	CASSFEGTGGAFSTGELFF
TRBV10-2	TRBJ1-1	CASRPGGYTEAFF
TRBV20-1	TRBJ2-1	CSAGRREQFF
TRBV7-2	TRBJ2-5	CASSQGTSQETQYF
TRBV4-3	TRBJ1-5	CASSQRSRGRYGSHNQPQHF
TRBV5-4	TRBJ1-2	CASSLGAGSEGYTF
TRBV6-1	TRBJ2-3	CASSVIQATDTQYF
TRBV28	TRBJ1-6	CASSLSTGGNSPLHF
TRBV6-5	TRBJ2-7	CASRQGGSYEQYF
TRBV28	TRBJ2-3	CASSFEGGPSSTDTQYF
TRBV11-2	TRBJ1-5	CASSDDRDQPQHF
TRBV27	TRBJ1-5	CASSLGSGNSNQPQHF
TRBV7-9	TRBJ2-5	CASSARGLETRYF
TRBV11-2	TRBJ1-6	CASSLSRWGGSYNSPLHF
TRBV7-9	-	CASSLESEQYF
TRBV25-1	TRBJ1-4	CASSAGQGSTNEKLFF
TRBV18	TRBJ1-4	CATTGQATNEKLFF
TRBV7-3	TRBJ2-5	CASSLTTSGGLTAQYF
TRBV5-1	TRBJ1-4	CARALTPSTNEKLFF
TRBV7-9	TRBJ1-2	CASSLRGYGYTF
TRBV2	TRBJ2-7	CASSVQSEQYF
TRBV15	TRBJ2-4	CATSSGVRAGGIFIQYF
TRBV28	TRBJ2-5	CASRQTGLSETQYF
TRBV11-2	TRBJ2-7	CASSLGQGNEQYF
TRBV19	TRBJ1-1	CASSPSGPEAFF
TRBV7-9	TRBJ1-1	CASSSPTLGAFF
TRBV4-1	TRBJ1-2	CASSQVGGVWAGPTGYTF
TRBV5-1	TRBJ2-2	CASSLAFTATGTGELFF
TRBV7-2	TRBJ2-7	CASSLEGQGTSYEQYF
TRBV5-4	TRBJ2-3	CASSFAGRDTQYF
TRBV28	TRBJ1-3	CASRTGVADTIYF
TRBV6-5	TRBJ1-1	CASRIRTGLEAFF
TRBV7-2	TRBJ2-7	CASSAATGSYEQYF
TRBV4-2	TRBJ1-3	CASSPSGAGNTIYF
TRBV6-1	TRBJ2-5	CASSELTGKETQYF
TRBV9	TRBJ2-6	CASSTVPSGANGLTF
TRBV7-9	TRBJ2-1	CASSLILLAGGNEQFF
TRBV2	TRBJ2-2	CASTDPRDLAGELFF
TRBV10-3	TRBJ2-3	CAISEARGRSTDTQYF